This T cell receptor beta chain originates from a study of beta chain features in type 1 diabetes. Study information: Patients did not differ from healthy donors in age, gender or cell yield.

Expressed TCRB transcripts got sequenced, as all isolated RNA was reverse transcribed. Libraries were prepared by immunoSEQ multiplex PCR; TCRdb keeps only in-frame clonotypes and omits some of them. The sample lists roughly 180,000 clones; roughly 7.1% were seen once. CDR1 and CDR2 from the germline V gene are SGHRS and YFSETQ. V was pared by 9 bases and J by 2 bases, with 5 bases of the junction left unmatched. This CDR3 is 13 amino acids long. In this sample, this clone turned up a few times. Its target is not known. General study points: TCRB CDR3s from Type 1 diabetes patients were moderately but significantly shorter in all four CD4+ subsets. Patients and controls would share equally any PCR tilt toward shorter templates. The study found that naive, central memory and Treg TCRB repertoires appeared more similar in patients than in healthy donors. An over-representation of cells with high TCR expression could result from cDNA sequencing.

The sequencing input was central memory CD4+ T cells from blood. The chain links TRBV5-1 to TRBJ2-3; 8 bases align to TRBD2. This clonotype originated in a woman between 40 and 50 years old with type 1 diabetes. CDR3 region: CATGREDTDTQYF. The CDR3 bases are TGCGCCACCGGGAGGGAGGACACAGATACGCAGTATTTT.